These 31 T cell receptor beta chains were all obtained from the same sample, sequenced in a study of T cell responses to AZD1222 COVID-19 vaccine. Assay used: immunoSEQ multiplex PCR; TCRdb lists only in-frame clones, some missing. The sample contains about 110,000 clones, about 89% of which appear only once. This material consisted of peripheral blood, taken 28 days after the second AZD1222 dose. Receptor source: an adult who received the AZD1222 COVID-19 vaccine.

This clone was recorded only once. This sequence joins TRBV4-1 and TRBJ2-7; possible D gene TRBD1, 6 bases. CDR3 length: 15 residues. V lost 1 base to trimming and J lost 1 base, with 11 bases between them. From germline, CDR1 is MGHRA and CDR2 YSYEKL. The DNA for the CDR3 is TGCGCCAGCAGCCAAGTGACAGGTAGATCCTACGAGCAGTACTTC. As protein: CASSQVTGRSYEQYF.

This chain joins TRBV2 and TRBJ1-5, with unresolved D. CDR3 length equals 12 residues. Germline assignment: CDR1 SNHLY and CDR2 FYNNEI. V was clipped by 5 bases and J by 3 bases, with 5 bases between them. In nucleotides, the CDR3 is TGTGCCAGCAGTTTCCACAATCAGCCCCAGCATTTT. It is translated as CASSFHNQPQHF.

The gene calls are TRBV7-2 and TRBJ2-7, with 9 nucleotides matching TRBD1. Looked up from germline, CDR1 is SGHTA and CDR2 is FQGNSA. The CDR3 has 14 residues. With 2 bases clipped from V and 7 bases from J, the junction kept 6 bases outside the gene matches. Written as DNA, the CDR3 is TGTGCCAGCAGCTTAAGGGACAGGGCTAGGGAGCAGTACTTC. It is translated as CASSLRDRAREQYF.

V gene TRBV28 combines with J gene TRBJ1-6, with D hard to call. This CDR3 region has 15 residues. The germline V gene encodes CDR1 MDHEN and CDR2 SYDVKM. Trimming cost V 3 bases and J 9 bases, with 15 bases left between them. The CDR3 here is CASSLIDKASSPLHF. As DNA, the CDR3 is TGTGCCAGCAGTTTGATAGACAAGGCGAGTTCACCCCTCCACTTT.

The chain carries TRBV11-2 and TRBJ2-5, with unresolved D. The germline V and J ends were trimmed by 5 bases and 1 base, with 11 bases remaining between them. Germline V gives CDR1 SGHAT, CDR2 FQNNGV. The CDR3 totals 14 residues. The CDR3 nucleotides read TGTGCCAGCAGCGTGCGACACCTCCAAGAGACCCAGTACTTC. It encodes CASSVRHLQETQYF.

In this sample, this clone turned up once. The rearrangement uses TRBV6-6 and TRBJ1-1; D gene uncertain. The CDR3 runs 14 residues. V gave up 6 bases and J gave up 0 bases, with 11 bases separating them. CDR1 and CDR2 (germline): MNHNY, SVGAGI (reference sequence). The CDR3 bases are TGTGCCAGCAGCGTACAGAGCATGAACACTGAAGCTTTCTTT. Translation gives CASSVQSMNTEAFF.

The genes are TRBV18 and TRBJ2-1; 14 bases agree with TRBD2. V shed 3 bases and J 4 bases; nucleotides not matched to a gene: 5. Germline CDR1 reads KGHSH; CDR2 reads LQKENI. This CDR3 spans 17 amino acids. CDR3 nucleotide sequence: TGTGCCAGCTCACCGAGACTAGCGGGAGGGGAGTACAATGAGCAGTTCTTC. This gives the protein CASSPRLAGGEYNEQFF.

J is TRBJ1-1 and V is TRBV28, with D uncertain. Trimming cost V 8 bases and J 2 bases, with 9 bases left between them. The CDR3 is made up of 12 amino acids. Germline V gives CDR1 MDHEN, CDR2 SYDVKM. CDR3 DNA sequence: TGTGCCAGCGGGGAGGTAAACACTGAAGCTTTCTTT. Protein: CASGEVNTEAFF.

The chain combines TRBV29-1 with TRBJ2-3, with 9 bases lining up with TRBD2. Trimming took 3 bases from V and 6 from J; bases not matched to a gene: 7. CDR3 length: 14 residues. The germline gives CDR1 SQVTM, CDR2 ANQGSEA. The CDR3 DNA is TGCAGCGTTGAGGGTAGCGGGGGCGTGGATACGCAGTATTTT. Amino acid sequence: CSVEGSGGVDTQYF.

This chain connects TRBV2 to TRBJ1-2; no firm D call. Germline V gene sequence: CDR1 SNHLY, CDR2 FYNNEI. This CDR3 spans 14 amino acids. V dropped 8 bases and J dropped 0 bases, with 13 bases sitting between them. The CDR3 nucleotides are TGTGCCAGCGTGGGAGGGTCCACTAACTATGGCTACACCTTC. Protein sequence: CASVGGSTNYGYTF.

The chain recombines TRBV9 with TRBJ2-1; the match to TRBD1 covers 8 bases. The CDR3 length is 15 residues. Germline CDR1 is SGDLS and CDR2 is YYNGEE. The V and J ends lost 4 bases and 6 bases, in that order; junction bases with no gene match: 9. The CDR3 region is CASSPAQGAFNEQFF. The DNA for the CDR3 is TGTGCCAGCAGCCCCGCCCAGGGGGCGTTCAATGAGCAGTTCTTC.

J is TRBJ2-2 and V is TRBV2, with TRBD1 matching 7 bases. V lost 5 bases and J lost 5; bases outside the gene matches: 8. Germline V gene lookup returns CDR1 SNHLY and CDR2 FYNNEI. This CDR3 is 15 amino acids long. CDR3 sequence: CASSRETGLTGELFF. The CDR3 nucleotides read TGTGCCAGCAGTAGGGAGACAGGGTTGACCGGGGAGCTGTTTTTT. Combining the CDR3 with reference TRBV2 and TRBJ2-2 gives the whole variable domain EPEVTQTPSHQVTQMGQEVILRCVPISNHLYFYWYRQILGQKVEFLVSFYNNEISEKSEIFDDQFSVERPDGSNFTLKIRSTKLEDSAMYFCASSRETGLTGELFFGEGSRLTVL.

V gene TRBV3-1 (or the pseudogene TRBV3-2) combines with J gene TRBJ1-3; no reliable D call. The V gene lost 0 bases and the J gene lost 0 bases, with 9 bases spanning the gap. Germline CDR1 is LGHDT and CDR2 is YNNKEL (reference sequence). The CDR3 consists of 16 residues. This chain's CDR3 is CASSQDTTASGNTIYF. The CDR3 DNA reads as TGTGCCAGCAGCCAAGATACGACCGCCTCTGGAAACACCATATATTTT.

This chain joins TRBV6-6 and TRBJ1-2; D remains unclear. Trimming removed 8 bases from V and 4 bases from J, with 11 bases in between. CDR3 length: 12 residues. Germline loops: CDR1 MNHNY, CDR2 SVGAGI (reference sequence). The DNA for the CDR3 is TGTGCCAGCTGGGGATGGCTCTATGGCTACACCTTC. Its protein product is CASWGWLYGYTF.

The chain carries TRBV19 and TRBJ1-1; 8 nucleotides align to TRBD1. V trimming: 6 bases; J trimming: 7 bases; junction bases outside the gene matches: 7. Looked up from germline, CDR1 is LNHDA and CDR2 is SQIVND (reference sequence). The CDR3 extends over 13 amino acids. CDR3 sequence: CASSLDRGHEAFF. CDR3 in DNA: TGTGCCAGTAGCCTCGACAGGGGACATGAAGCTTTCTTT.

J is TRBJ2-3 and V is TRBV20-1, with unresolved D. Per the germline V gene, CDR1 is DFQATT and CDR2 is SNEGSKA (reference sequence). V lost 5 bases and J 2 bases, leaving 5 bases between the germline ends. The CDR3 totals 11 residues. This CDR3 reads CSALTTDTQYF. In nucleotides, the CDR3 is TGCAGTGCTCTGACCACAGATACGCAGTATTTT.

The gene calls are TRBV7-6 and TRBJ2-3; TRBD1 matches 8 bases. J gave up 8 bases and V 1 base, and 14 bases lay outside the gene matches. The CDR3 runs to 17 residues. CDR1 is SGHVS and CDR2 is FNYEAQ in the germline V gene. CDR3 protein: CASSLGAGQGLPGTQYF. DNA of the CDR3: TGTGCCAGCAGCTTAGGGGCAGGACAGGGTCTTCCCGGTACGCAGTATTTT. The entire variable domain, with the rest obtained from reference TRBV7-6 and TRBJ2-3, is as follows: GAGVSQSPRYKVTKRGQDVALRCDPISGHVSLYWYRQALGQGPEFLTYFNYEAQQDKSGLPNDRFSAERPEGSISTLTIQRTEQRDSAMYRCASSLGAGQGLPGTQYFGPGTRLTVL.

This clone was recorded once. The chain has TRBV18 and TRBJ2-3, with TRBD1 matching 8 bases. The CDR3 length is 14 residues. CDR1 KGHSH and CDR2 LQKENI come from the germline V gene. Trimming cost V 3 bases and J 4 bases; bases outside gene matches: 3. CDR3 loop: CASSPSGQADTQYF. The DNA for the CDR3 is TGTGCCAGCTCACCCTCGGGACAGGCAGATACGCAGTATTTT.

The chain has TRBV11-2 and TRBJ2-3, with 9 positions matching TRBD1. V lost 2 bases, J lost 2 bases, and 8 bases stayed unmatched. The CDR3 totals 17 residues. The germline V gene encodes CDR1 SGHAT and CDR2 FQNNGV. This chain's CDR3 is CASSLWAGQGITDTQYF. The CDR3, as DNA: TGTGCCAGCAGCTTATGGGCTGGACAGGGGATCACAGATACGCAGTATTTT.

This chain joins TRBV18 and TRBJ1-6; D possibly corresponds to TRBD1 (6 bases). The CDR3 is 15 residues long. Germline CDR1 reads KGHSH; CDR2 reads LQKENI. The V gene lost 1 base and the J gene lost 8 bases, with 12 bases spanning the gap. The CDR3 nucleotides read TGTGCCAGCTCACCACGATCAGGGGCGGATTCACCCCTCCACTTT. Translation: CASSPRSGADSPLHF. Using reference TRBV18 and TRBJ1-6 for the parts outside the CDR3, the full variable domain is NAGVMQNPRHLVRRRGQEARLRCSPMKGHSHVYWYRQLPEEGLKFMVYLQKENIIDESGMPKERFSAEFPKEGPSILRIQQVVRGDSAAYFCASSPRSGADSPLHFGNGTRLTVT.

This sequence joins TRBV28 and TRBJ2-5; D not certain. This CDR3 has 14 amino acids. Trimming took 2 bases from V and 1 from J, leaving 8 bases between them. The germline CDR1 and CDR2 sequences are MDHEN and SYDVKM. The CDR3 is CASSLMWGQETQYF. As DNA, the CDR3 is TGTGCCAGCAGTTTAATGTGGGGCCAAGAGACCCAGTACTTC. The complete variable domain, with remaining parts taken from reference TRBV28 and TRBJ2-5, reads DVKVTQSSRYLVKRTGEKVFLECVQDMDHENMFWYRQDPGLGLRLIYFSYDVKMKEKGDIPEGYSVSREKKERFSLILESASTNQTSMYLCASSLMWGQETQYFGPGTRLLVL.

This chain links TRBV3-1 (or the pseudogene TRBV3-2) with TRBJ2-3, with 12 bases fitting TRBD2. CDR1 LGHDT and CDR2 YNNKEL come from the germline V gene (reference sequence). Trimming at V came to 4 bases and at J to 7 bases, leaving 12 bases not matched to a gene. The CDR3 length is 17 residues. The CDR3 sequence: CASSPRLAGAFENTQYF. DNA of the CDR3: TGTGCCAGCAGCCCACGACTAGCGGGAGCCTTCGAGAATACGCAGTATTTT.

Turning to this clone: This sample also contains other DNA sequences that code for the same CDR3. The rearrangement uses TRBV18 and TRBJ1-1; maybe TRBD1 (5 bases). V lost 3 bases and J 1 base, leaving 6 bases between the germline ends. Germline CDR1 reads KGHSH; CDR2 reads LQKENI. The CDR3 is made up of 13 amino acids. The CDR3 here is CASSPQGNTEAFF. The CDR3 DNA reads as TGTGCCAGCTCACCCCAGGGGAACACTGAAGCTTTCTTT.

This clone is a singleton in its sample. The rearrangement joins TRBV19 to TRBJ1-5; D possibly corresponds to TRBD1 (5 bases). V was clipped by 5 bases and J by 5 bases, with 16 bases between them. The CDR3 totals 15 residues. Germline loops: CDR1 LNHDA, CDR2 SQIVND (reference sequence). CDR3 loop: CASSFMQGMDQPQHF. DNA for the CDR3: TGTGCCAGTAGTTTCATGCAGGGTATGGATCAGCCCCAGCATTTT. Full variable domain (missing parts from reference TRBV19 and TRBJ1-5): DGGITQSPKYLFRKEGQNVTLSCEQNLNHDAMYWYRQDPGQGLRLIYYSQIVNDFQKGDIAEGYSVSREKKESFPLTVTSAQKNPTAFYLCASSFMQGMDQPQHFGDGTRLSIL.

The chain uses TRBV2 and TRBJ1-4; D is ambiguous. The V end was cut by 5 bases, the J end by 6 bases, with 13 bases between. This CDR3 region has 14 residues. Germline assignment: CDR1 SNHLY and CDR2 FYNNEI. DNA for the CDR3: TGTGCCAGCAGTCTAGCGGCCGGACATGAAAAACTGTTTTTT. It encodes CASSLAAGHEKLFF.

The gene calls are TRBV6-5 and TRBJ2-2; TRBD1 or TRBD2 may be the D gene (5 bases each). The CDR3 extends over 15 amino acids. Trimming took off 8 bases at V and 1 base at J, with 14 bases between the two ends. The germline V gene encodes CDR1 MNHEY and CDR2 SVGAGI. The CDR3 reads CASVGDGKNTGELFF. In nucleotides, the CDR3 is TGTGCCAGCGTAGGGGACGGCAAGAACACCGGGGAGCTGTTTTTT.

This clone was counted once. The rearrangement links TRBV3-1 (or the pseudogene TRBV3-2) to TRBJ1-4; possible D gene TRBD1, 5 bases. The V gene's germline CDR1 is LGHDT and CDR2 YNNKEL (reference sequence). V gave up 0 bases and J gave up 8 bases, with 16 bases separating them. CDR3 length equals 16 residues. CDR3 in DNA: TGTGCCAGCAGCCAAGAGGTTGGGACTTCAGGAGAAAAACTGTTTTTT. Translated, it gives CASSQEVGTSGEKLFF.

The chain recombines TRBV29-1 with TRBJ1-2, with D uncertain. The CDR3 has 18 amino acids. Per the germline V gene, CDR1 is SQVTM and CDR2 is ANQGSEA. Between the trimmed V and J ends, which lost 5 bases and 0 bases, there was a span of 25 bases. CDR3 sequence reads: CSVRANIGPPIANYGYTF. In DNA form, the CDR3 reads TGCAGCGTTCGTGCCAATATCGGGCCACCTATCGCTAACTATGGCTACACCTTC.

In this sample, this clone turned up once. The chain uses TRBV4-1 and TRBJ1-6; 7 bases fit TRBD1. This CDR3 has 13 residues. V shed 5 bases and J 10 bases; nucleotides not matched to a gene: 5. CDR1 MGHRA and CDR2 YSYEKL come from the germline V gene. Here the CDR3 DNA reads TGCGCCAGCAGCACGACAGGGTTCTCACCCCTCCACTTT. Translating it yields CASSTTGFSPLHF.

The J gene is TRBJ2-7, the V gene TRBV5-4, with 10 bases identical to TRBD1. V trimming: 4 bases; J trimming: 2 bases; junction bases outside the gene matches: 9. The CDR3 spans 16 residues. Germline V lookup: CDR1 SGHNT, CDR2 YYREEE (reference sequence). The CDR3 DNA reads TGTGCCAGCAGCATCCGGGGAGGACAGGGGGCCTACGAGCAGTACTTC. Encoded protein: CASSIRGGQGAYEQYF.

This chain joins TRBV7-6 and TRBJ2-3, with D possibly TRBD2 on 6 matching bases. There are 12 residues in the CDR3. V was trimmed by 8 bases and J by 2 bases, leaving 8 bases between them. CDR1 is SGHVS, CDR2 FNYEAQ, per germline. CDR3 sequence reads: CASRGVTDTQYF. The CDR3 DNA reads TGTGCCAGCCGCGGGGTCACAGATACGCAGTATTTT.